The entry that follows covers one T cell receptor beta chain sequence. No antigen is known for it. This entry belongs to a study of CD8 T cells in ankylosing spondylitis. A single record per CDR3 protein comes from TCRdb applying MiXCR to the 5' RACE reads. The profile shows over 700,000 distinct CDR3 sequences, over 15% of them singletons. General observations from the study: The study looked at matched synovial fluid samples from ankylosing spondylitis patients. Disease-linked clones were reported to be significantly enriched there. Ankylosing spondylitis blood seemed to carry a telltale TCR beta motif made of several highly homologous variants.

Germline values: CDR1 DFQATT, CDR2 SNEGSKA (reference sequence). The CDR3 consists of 14 residues. The V gene lost 7 bases and the J gene lost 0 bases, with 13 bases spanning the gap. This clonotype was obtained from a male donor with ankylosing spondylitis. The V gene is TRBV20-1, the J gene TRBJ2-1, with D perhaps matching TRBD2 (6 bases). Sequencing input: blood, either unsorted or a sorted T cell fraction (not recorded which). The DNA of the CDR3 is TGCAGTGGTTGGGCGGGAAGCTCCTACAATGAGCAGTTCTTC. Residues: CSGWAGSSYNEQFF.